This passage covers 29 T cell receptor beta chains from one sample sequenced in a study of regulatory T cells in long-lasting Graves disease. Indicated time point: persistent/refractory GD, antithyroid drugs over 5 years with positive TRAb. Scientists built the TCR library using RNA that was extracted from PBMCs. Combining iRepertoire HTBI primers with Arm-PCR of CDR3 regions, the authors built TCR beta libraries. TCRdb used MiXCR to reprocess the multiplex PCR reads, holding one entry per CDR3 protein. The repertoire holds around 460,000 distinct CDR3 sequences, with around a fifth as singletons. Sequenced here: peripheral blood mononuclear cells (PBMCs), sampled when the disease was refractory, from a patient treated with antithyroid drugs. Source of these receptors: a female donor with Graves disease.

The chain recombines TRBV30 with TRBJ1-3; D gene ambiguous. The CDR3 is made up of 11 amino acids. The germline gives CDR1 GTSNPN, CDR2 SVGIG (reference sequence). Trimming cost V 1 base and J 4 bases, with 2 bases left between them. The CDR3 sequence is CAWSDGNTIYF. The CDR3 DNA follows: TGTGCCTGGAGTGACGGAAACACCATATATTTT.

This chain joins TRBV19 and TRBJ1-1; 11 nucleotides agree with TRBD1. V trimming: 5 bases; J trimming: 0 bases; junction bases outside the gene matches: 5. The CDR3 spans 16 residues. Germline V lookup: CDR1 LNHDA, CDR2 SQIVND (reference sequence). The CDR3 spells CASSFGTGGMNTEAFF. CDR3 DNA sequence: TGTGCCAGTAGTTTCGGGACAGGGGGGATGAACACTGAAGCTTTCTTT.

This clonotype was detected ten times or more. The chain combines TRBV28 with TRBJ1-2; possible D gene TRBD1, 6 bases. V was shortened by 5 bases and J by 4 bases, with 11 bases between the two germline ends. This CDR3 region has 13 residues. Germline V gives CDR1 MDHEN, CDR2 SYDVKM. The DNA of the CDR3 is TGTGCCAGCAGTAAGCGGACAGCCTATGGCTACACCTTC. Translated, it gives CASSKRTAYGYTF.

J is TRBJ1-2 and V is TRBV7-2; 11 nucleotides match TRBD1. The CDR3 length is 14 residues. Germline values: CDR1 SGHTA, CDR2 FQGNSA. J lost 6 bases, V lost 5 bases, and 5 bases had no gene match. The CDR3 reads CASSRTGGSDGYTF. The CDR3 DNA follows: TGTGCCAGCAGCAGGACAGGGGGCTCGGATGGCTACACCTTC.

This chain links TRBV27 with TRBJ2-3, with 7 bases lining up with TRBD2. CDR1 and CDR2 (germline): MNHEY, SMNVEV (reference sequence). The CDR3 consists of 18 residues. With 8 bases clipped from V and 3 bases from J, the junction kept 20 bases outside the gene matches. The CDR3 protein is CASRPAGPRLAWTDTQYF. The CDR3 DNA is TGTGCCAGCCGGCCGGCAGGGCCCCGACTAGCCTGGACAGATACGCAGTATTTT.

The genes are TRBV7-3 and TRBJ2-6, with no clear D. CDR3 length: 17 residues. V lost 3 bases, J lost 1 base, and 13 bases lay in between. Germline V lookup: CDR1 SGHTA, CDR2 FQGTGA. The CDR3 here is CASSLWLRQSGANVLTF. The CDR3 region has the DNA TGTGCCAGCAGCTTGTGGCTCCGGCAGTCTGGGGCCAACGTCCTGACTTTC.

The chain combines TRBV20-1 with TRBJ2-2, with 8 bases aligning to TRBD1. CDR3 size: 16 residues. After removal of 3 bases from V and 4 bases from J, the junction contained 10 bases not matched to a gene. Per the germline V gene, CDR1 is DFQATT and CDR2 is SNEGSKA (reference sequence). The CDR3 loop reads CSAREGQGVGTGELFF. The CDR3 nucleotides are TGCAGTGCTAGGGAAGGACAGGGTGTCGGCACCGGGGAGCTGTTTTTT.

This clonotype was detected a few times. This chain's CDR3 is CASSPIQGIGETQYF. The CDR3, as DNA: TGTGCCAGCAGCCCCATACAGGGGATCGGGGAGACCCAGTACTTC. The V and J genes are TRBV6-1 and TRBJ2-5; 7 nucleotides agree with TRBD1. V dropped 6 bases and J dropped 5; count of bases not matched to a gene: 12. CDR3 length: 15 amino acids. Germline V lookup: CDR1 MNHNS, CDR2 SASEGT.

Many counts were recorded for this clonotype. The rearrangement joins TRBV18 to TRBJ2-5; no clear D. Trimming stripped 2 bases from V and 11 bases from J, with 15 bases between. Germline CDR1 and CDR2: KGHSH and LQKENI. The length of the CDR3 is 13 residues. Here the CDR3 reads CASSPSNGLSQYF. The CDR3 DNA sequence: TGTGCCAGCTCACCATCGAACGGGCTATCACAGTACTTC.

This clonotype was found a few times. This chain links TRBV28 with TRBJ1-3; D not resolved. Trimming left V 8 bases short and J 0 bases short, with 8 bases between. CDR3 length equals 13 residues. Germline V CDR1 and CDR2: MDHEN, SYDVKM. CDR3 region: CASERYSGNTIYF. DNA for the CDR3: TGTGCCAGCGAGAGATACTCTGGAAACACCATATATTTT.

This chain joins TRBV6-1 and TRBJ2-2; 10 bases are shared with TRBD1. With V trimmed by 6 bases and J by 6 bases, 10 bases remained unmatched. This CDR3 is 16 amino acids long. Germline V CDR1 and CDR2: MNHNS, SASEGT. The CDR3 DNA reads TGTGCCAGCAGAGCATTGGGACAGGGGACGGCCGGGGAGCTGTTTTTT. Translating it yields CASRALGQGTAGELFF.

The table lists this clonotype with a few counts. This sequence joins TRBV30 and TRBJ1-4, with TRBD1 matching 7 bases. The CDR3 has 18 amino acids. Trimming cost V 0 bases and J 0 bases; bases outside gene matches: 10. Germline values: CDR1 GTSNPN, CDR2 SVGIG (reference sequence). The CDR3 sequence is CAWSVYQGDPATNEKLFF. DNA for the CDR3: TGTGCCTGGAGTGTATATCAGGGGGACCCCGCAACTAATGAAAAACTGTTTTTT.

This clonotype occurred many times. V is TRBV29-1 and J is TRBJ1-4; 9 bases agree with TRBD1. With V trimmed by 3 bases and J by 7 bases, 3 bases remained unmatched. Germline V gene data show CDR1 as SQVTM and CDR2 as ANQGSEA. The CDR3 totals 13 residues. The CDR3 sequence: CSVEGTGPEKLFF. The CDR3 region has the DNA TGCAGCGTTGAGGGGACAGGGCCTGAAAAACTGTTTTTT.

As DNA, the CDR3 is TGTGCCAGCAGCTTAGTACAGTCAATGAACACTGAAGCTTTCTTT. Its protein is CASSLVQSMNTEAFF. This sequence joins TRBV13 and TRBJ1-1; D not certain. The CDR3 has 15 amino acids. Germline CDR1 is PRHDT and CDR2 is FYEKMQ (reference sequence). Between the trimmed V and J ends, which lost 1 base and 0 bases, there was a span of 9 bases.

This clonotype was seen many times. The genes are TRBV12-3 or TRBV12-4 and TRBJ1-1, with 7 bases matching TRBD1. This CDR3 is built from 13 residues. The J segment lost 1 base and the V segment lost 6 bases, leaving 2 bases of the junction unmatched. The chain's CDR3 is CASSGTANTEAFF. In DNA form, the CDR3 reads TGTGCCAGCAGCGGGACAGCGAACACTGAAGCTTTCTTT.

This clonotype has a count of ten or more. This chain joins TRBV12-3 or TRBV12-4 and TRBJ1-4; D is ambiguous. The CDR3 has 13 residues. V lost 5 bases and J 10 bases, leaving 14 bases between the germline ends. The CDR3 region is CASSALRIGKLFF. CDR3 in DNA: TGTGCCAGCAGTGCGCTTCGGATTGGAAAACTGTTTTTT.

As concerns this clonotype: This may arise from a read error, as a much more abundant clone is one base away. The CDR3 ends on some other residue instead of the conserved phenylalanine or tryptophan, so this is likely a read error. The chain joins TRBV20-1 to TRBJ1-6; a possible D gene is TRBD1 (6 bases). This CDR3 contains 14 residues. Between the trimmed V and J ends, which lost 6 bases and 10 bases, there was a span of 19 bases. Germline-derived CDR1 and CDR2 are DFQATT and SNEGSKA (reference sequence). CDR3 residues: CSATTQGFYSPLHV. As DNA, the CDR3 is TGCAGTGCCACCACACAGGGTTTCTACTCACCCCTCCACGTT.

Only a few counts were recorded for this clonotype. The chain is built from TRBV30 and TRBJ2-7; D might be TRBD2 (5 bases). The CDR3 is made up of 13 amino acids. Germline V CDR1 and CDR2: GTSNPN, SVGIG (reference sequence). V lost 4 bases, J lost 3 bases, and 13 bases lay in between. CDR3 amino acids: CAWNEGEVYEQYF. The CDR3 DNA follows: TGTGCCTGGAACGAGGGAGAAGTCTACGAGCAGTACTTC.

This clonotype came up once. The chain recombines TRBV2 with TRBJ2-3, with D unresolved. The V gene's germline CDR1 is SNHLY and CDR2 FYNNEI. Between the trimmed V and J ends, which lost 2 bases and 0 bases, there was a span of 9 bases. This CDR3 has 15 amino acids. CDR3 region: CASSEMSISTDTQYF. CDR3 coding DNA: TGTGCCAGCAGTGAAATGAGTATCAGCACAGATACGCAGTATTTT.

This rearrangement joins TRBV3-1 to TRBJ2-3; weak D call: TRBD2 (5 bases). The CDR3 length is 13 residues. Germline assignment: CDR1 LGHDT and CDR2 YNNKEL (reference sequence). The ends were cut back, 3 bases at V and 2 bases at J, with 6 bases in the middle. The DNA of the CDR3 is TGTGCCAGCAGCCACGGGGTCACAGATACGCAGTATTTT. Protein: CASSHGVTDTQYF.

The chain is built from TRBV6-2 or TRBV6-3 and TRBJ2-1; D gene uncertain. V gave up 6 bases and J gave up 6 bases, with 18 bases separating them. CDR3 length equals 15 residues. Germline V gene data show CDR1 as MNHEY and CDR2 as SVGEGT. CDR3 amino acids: CASSVDTPRANEQFF. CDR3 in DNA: TGTGCCAGCAGCGTAGACACTCCACGGGCCAATGAGCAGTTCTTC.

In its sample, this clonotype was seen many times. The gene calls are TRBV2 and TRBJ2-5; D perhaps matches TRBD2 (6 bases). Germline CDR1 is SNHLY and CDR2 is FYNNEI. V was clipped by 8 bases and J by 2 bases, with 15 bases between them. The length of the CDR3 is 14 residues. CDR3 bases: TGTGCCAGCCTATATGGGACTCCACAAGAGACCCAGTACTTC. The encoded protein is CASLYGTPQETQYF.

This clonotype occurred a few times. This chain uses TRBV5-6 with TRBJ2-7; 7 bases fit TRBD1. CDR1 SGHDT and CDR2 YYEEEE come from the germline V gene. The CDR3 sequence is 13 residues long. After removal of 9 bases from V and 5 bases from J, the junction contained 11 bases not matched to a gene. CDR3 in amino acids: CATRKQGVDEQYF. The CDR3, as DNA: TGTGCCACCCGGAAGCAGGGGGTCGACGAGCAGTACTTC.

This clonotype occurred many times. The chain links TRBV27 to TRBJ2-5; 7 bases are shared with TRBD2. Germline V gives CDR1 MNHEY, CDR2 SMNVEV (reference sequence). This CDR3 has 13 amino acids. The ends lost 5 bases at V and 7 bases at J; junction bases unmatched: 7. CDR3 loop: CASSAGLKRTQYF. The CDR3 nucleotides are TGTGCCAGCAGTGCGGGACTAAAGAGGACCCAGTACTTC.

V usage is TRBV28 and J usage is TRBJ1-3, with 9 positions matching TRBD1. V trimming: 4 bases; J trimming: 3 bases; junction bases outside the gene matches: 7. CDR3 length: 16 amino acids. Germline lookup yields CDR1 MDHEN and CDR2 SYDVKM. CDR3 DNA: TGTGCCAGCAGTTGGGGACAGGGAGAAATTGGAAACACCATATATTTT. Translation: CASSWGQGEIGNTIYF.

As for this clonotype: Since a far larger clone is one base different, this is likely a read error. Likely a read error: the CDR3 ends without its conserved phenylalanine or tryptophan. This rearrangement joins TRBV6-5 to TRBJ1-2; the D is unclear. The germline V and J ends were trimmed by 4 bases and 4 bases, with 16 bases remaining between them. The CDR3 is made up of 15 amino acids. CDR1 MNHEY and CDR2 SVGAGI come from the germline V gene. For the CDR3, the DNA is TGTGCCAGCAGTTTTTTACCTGGGCAGATCTATGGCTACACCCTC. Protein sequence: CASSFLPGQIYGYTL.

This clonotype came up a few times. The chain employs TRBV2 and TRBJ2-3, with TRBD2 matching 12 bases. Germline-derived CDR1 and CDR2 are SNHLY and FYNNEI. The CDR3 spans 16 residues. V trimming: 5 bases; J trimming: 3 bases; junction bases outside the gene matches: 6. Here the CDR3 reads CASSWKLAGGTDTQYF. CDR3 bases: TGTGCCAGCAGTTGGAAACTAGCGGGAGGAACAGATACGCAGTATTTT.

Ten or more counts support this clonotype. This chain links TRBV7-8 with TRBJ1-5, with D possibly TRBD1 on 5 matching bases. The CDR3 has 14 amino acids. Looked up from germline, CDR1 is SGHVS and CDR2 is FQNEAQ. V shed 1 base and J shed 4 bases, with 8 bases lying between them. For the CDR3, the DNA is TGTGCCAGCAGCTTAGAAGGGACTAATCAGCCCCAGCATTTT. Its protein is CASSLEGTNQPQHF.

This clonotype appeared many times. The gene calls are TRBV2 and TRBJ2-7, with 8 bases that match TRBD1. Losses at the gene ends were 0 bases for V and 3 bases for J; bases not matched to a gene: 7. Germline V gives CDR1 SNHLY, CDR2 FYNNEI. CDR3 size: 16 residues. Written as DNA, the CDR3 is TGTGCCAGCAGTGAAGCGCAGGGGGCCCATATCTACGAGCAGTACTTC. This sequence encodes CASSEAQGAHIYEQYF.